This T cell receptor (beta chain) was identified in a study of OX40 agonist ivuxolimab in advanced cancers. Study observations and caveats: Not determined was the antigen specificity of the expanded peripheral T cells.

Notes on this clone: What it binds is not known.

The repertoire was sequenced with immunoSEQ multiplex PCR; TCRdb's copy has only in-frame clones and lacks some. Of over 100,000 clones listed, 75% to 90% were seen once; the top ten hold approximately 0.51%. V gave up 3 bases and J gave up 8 bases; unmatched junction bases: 5. The germline gives CDR1 SGHVS, CDR2 FNYEAQ. This CDR3 has 15 amino acids. The source was CD4+ or CD8+ T cells sorted from blood, collected in a trial of the OX40 agonist ivuxolimab. This rearrangement joins TRBV7-6 to TRBJ2-2; 11 nucleotides agree with TRBD1. This TCR came from an adult with an advanced solid tumor such as melanoma, head and neck, liver or kidney cancer. CDR3 sequence: CASSLGDRGRGELFF. DNA for the CDR3: TGTGCCAGCAGCTTGGGGGACAGGGGGAGAGGGGAGCTGTTTTTT.